The rows below give T cell receptor beta chains drawn from one sample of a study of T-cell reconstitution after alpha-beta-depleted transplantation in children. TCRdb re-called the PCR reads with MiXCR, one entry per CDR3 protein. The table has 450,000 to 550,000 distinct CDR3 sequences, about 10% seen once. The starting material was PBMCs, mostly from graft donor cells, obtained 180 days after TCRalphabeta/CD19-depleted stem cell transplant. The receptors were gathered from a female patient between 2 and 10 years old who had a stem cell transplant for aplastic anemia, so the T cells may come from the graft donor. Each CDR3 is given with its conserved first and last residue. A D gene is named only where the DNA matches it firmly. Size is omitted from some rows. Given values are once, few, many or a class for expanded clones.

V	D	J	length	size	CDR3	DNA
TRBV7-9	NA	TRBJ1-6	13	NA	CASSLAPGRSLHF	TGTGCCAGCAGCTTAGCACCGGGACGGTCCCTCCACTTT
TRBV7-9	NA	TRBJ2-7	15	NA	CASSLITGGHYEQYF	TGTGCCAGCAGCCTTATAACCGGGGGGCACTACGAGCAGTACTTC
TRBV27	NA	TRBJ2-6	20	NA	CASSKLSGTANSAGANVLTF	TGTGCCAGCAGTAAACTTTCTGGGACCGCCAACAGTGCTGGGGCCAACGTCCTGACTTTC
TRBV11-2	NA	TRBJ1-5	14	NA	CASSFRQDNHPQHF	TGTGCCAGCAGCTTCCGACAGGACAATCACCCCCAGCATTTT
TRBV28	TRBD2	TRBJ2-1	11	NA	CASKVGTSQFF	TGTGCCAGCAAGGTGGGGACTAGCCAGTTCTTC
TRBV7-6	TRBD1	TRBJ2-7	14	few	CASSFQGAANEQYF	TGTGCCAGCAGCTTTCAGGGGGCGGCGAACGAGCAGTACTTC
TRBV20-1	NA	TRBJ2-1	16	few	CSARETSRQSYNEQFF	TGCAGTGCTAGAGAGACTAGTCGACAGTCTTACAATGAGCAGTTCTTC
TRBV19	NA	TRBJ2-6	14	few	CATTPGSGANVLTF	TGTGCCACCACCCCAGGGTCTGGGGCCAACGTCCTGACTTTC
TRBV5-1	TRBD2	TRBJ2-3	17	few	CASSFPGTSGWADTQYF	TGCGCCAGCAGCTTCCCCGGGACTAGCGGGTGGGCAGATACGCAGTATTTT
TRBV7-3	TRBD1	TRBJ2-7	14	NA	CASSTGTGSFEQYF	TGTGCCAGCAGCACCGGGACAGGTTCATTCGAGCAGTACTTC
TRBV20-1	TRBD1	TRBJ1-5	14	few	CSASAGQGFQPQHF	TGCAGTGCTAGCGCGGGACAGGGGTTTCAGCCCCAGCATTTT
TRBV28	TRBD2	TRBJ2-1	16	NA	CASSLSPSGAYNEQFF	TGTGCCAGCAGTTTATCACCTAGCGGGGCTTACAATGAGCAGTTCTTC
TRBV7-2	TRBD2	TRBJ2-1	17	few	CASSLGLAGGVGNEQFF	TGTGCCAGCAGCCTTGGACTAGCGGGAGGGGTTGGCAATGAGCAGTTCTTC
TRBV12-3/TRBV12-4	NA	TRBJ1-5	13	few	CASSLVNSRPQHF	TGTGCCAGCAGTTTGGTAAATTCTCGGCCCCAGCATTTT
TRBV6-1	NA	TRBJ2-6	14	few	CASRGFSGANVLTF	TGTGCCAGCAGAGGCTTCTCTGGGGCCAACGTCCTGACTTTC
TRBV29-1	NA	TRBJ1-2	13	few	CSVDWQGNYGYTF	TGCAGCGTTGACTGGCAGGGGAACTATGGCTACACCTTC
TRBV28	NA	TRBJ2-4	14	few	CASSAHSAKNIQYF	TGTGCCAGCAGTGCGCACTCAGCCAAAAACATTCAGTACTTC
TRBV28	TRBD1	TRBJ2-6	16	few	CASSGQDSAGANVLTF	TGTGCCAGCAGCGGACAGGATTCGGCTGGGGCCAACGTCCTGACTTTC
TRBV20-1	NA	TRBJ1-2	13	NA	CSAKSNRGHGYTF	TGCAGTGCTAAATCTAACCGAGGCCACGGCTACACCTTC
TRBV9	NA	TRBJ2-3	14	NA	CASSAEGSTDTQYF	TGTGCCAGCAGCGCGGAGGGCTCCACAGATACGCAGTATTTT
TRBV4-3	NA	TRBJ1-4	14	NA	CASSPSGTYEKLFF	TGCGCCAGCAGTCCTTCCGGGACATACGAAAAACTGTTTTTT
TRBV4-3	NA	TRBJ1-1	14	many	CASSQEGLRSEAFF	TGCGCCAGCAGCCAAGAAGGTCTGAGATCTGAAGCTTTCTTT
TRBV9	TRBD2	TRBJ2-1	15	many	CASSVVAGVYNEQFF	TGTGCCAGCAGCGTTGTAGCGGGAGTTTACAATGAGCAGTTCTTC
TRBV29-1	TRBD2	TRBJ2-1	14	NA	CSVDGLAGGNEQFF	TGCAGCGTTGACGGTCTAGCGGGAGGCAATGAGCAGTTCTTC
TRBV6-2/TRBV6-3	NA	TRBJ2-2	15	many	CASSPGGSGTGELFF	TGTGCCAGCTCTCCTGGGGGGAGTGGCACCGGGGAGCTGTTTTTT
TRBV20-1	TRBD2	TRBJ2-5	12	few	CSGRIGVETQYF	TGCAGCGGGAGGATAGGGGTGGAGACCCAGTACTTC
TRBV6-2/TRBV6-3	TRBD2	TRBJ2-2	17	few	CASGSFTLAGDTGELFF	TGTGCCAGCGGATCCTTTACCCTAGCGGGAGACACCGGGGAGCTGTTTTTT
TRBV18	NA	TRBJ1-1	17	NA	CASSPLGGFLMNTEAFF	TGTGCCAGCTCACCACTTGGGGGTTTCCTCATGAACACTGAAGCTTTCTTT
TRBV6-2/TRBV6-3	NA	TRBJ1-2	13	NA	CASSGTSNYGYTF	TGTGCCAGCAGTGGGACGTCGAACTATGGCTACACCTTC
TRBV12-3/TRBV12-4	NA	TRBJ1-3	13	many	CASSWTPGNTIYF	TGTGCCAGCAGTTGGACGCCTGGAAACACCATATATTTT
TRBV20-1	NA	TRBJ2-7	13	NA	CSARGFQGYEQYF	TGCAGTGCTAGAGGATTCCAGGGCTACGAGCAGTACTTC
TRBV13	NA	TRBJ2-1	14	NA	CASSLVQAYNEQFF	TGTGCCAGCAGCTTAGTACAGGCGTACAATGAGCAGTTCTTC
TRBV5-6	TRBD1	TRBJ1-1	15	NA	CASSNDRGWNTEAFF	TGTGCCAGCAGCAACGACAGGGGTTGGAACACTGAAGCTTTCTTT
TRBV11-3	NA	TRBJ2-1	12	many	CASRRGYNEQFF	TGTGCCAGCAGGAGGGGATACAATGAGCAGTTCTTC
TRBV19	NA	TRBJ2-1	16	NA	CASSNPGTGSYNEQFF	TGTGCCAGTAGTAATCCCGGGACTGGATCCTACAATGAGCAGTTCTTC
TRBV20-1	TRBD2	TRBJ2-3	15	NA	CSARDLGGSADTHYF	TGCAGTGCTAGAGATCTGGGGGGGAGTGCAGATACGCACTATTTT
TRBV28	NA	TRBJ2-1	14	few	CASSSPPAHNEQFF	TGTGCCAGCAGTTCCCCCCCGGCCCACAATGAGCAGTTCTTC
TRBV2	TRBD1	TRBJ2-3	16	NA	CALTGSGTGSTDTQYF	TGTGCCCTCACGGGTTCCGGGACAGGGAGCACAGATACGCAGTATTTT
TRBV29-1	TRBD1	TRBJ1-6	15	few	CSVRDRGDPYSPLHF	TGCAGCGTTCGAGACAGGGGGGACCCATATTCACCCCTCCACTTT
TRBV7-6	NA	TRBJ2-1	16	NA	CASSFAPGGGYNEQFF	TGTGCCAGCAGCTTCGCCCCCGGGGGTGGCTACAATGAGCAGTTCTTC
TRBV6-1	NA	TRBJ2-1	15	few	CASSDTGTPRNEQFF	TGTGCCAGCAGTGATACCGGGACACCGAGAAATGAGCAGTTCTTC
TRBV18	TRBD1	TRBJ2-3	15	NA	CASSPRTGGPDTQYF	TGTGCCAGCTCACCAAGGACAGGGGGCCCAGATACGCAGTATTTT
TRBV29-1	TRBD1	TRBJ1-1	13	few	CSARRLRQGKAFF	TGCAGCGCCCGGAGACTTAGACAGGGAAAAGCTTTCTTT
TRBV11-2	NA	TRBJ1-3	16	NA	CASSLVTVSSGNTIYF	TGTGCCAGCAGCTTAGTCACGGTCTCCTCTGGAAACACCATATATTTT
TRBV19	NA	TRBJ1-1	14	few	CARNLRPPKPEAFF	TGTGCCAGGAACCTAAGACCACCCAAGCCTGAAGCTTTCTTT
TRBV9	NA	TRBJ2-7	15	few	CASSVAGAGAEMQYF	TGTGCCAGCAGCGTGGCTGGGGCAGGGGCCGAGATGCAGTACTTC
TRBV28	TRBD1	TRBJ1-3	13	NA	CASRQGVRNTIYF	TGTGCCAGCCGACAGGGGGTGAGGAACACCATATATTTT
TRBV12-3/TRBV12-4	TRBD1	TRBJ2-2	14	NA	CASSLRGRAGELFF	TGTGCCAGCAGTTTGAGGGGGCGGGCCGGGGAGCTGTTTTTT
TRBV19	NA	TRBJ1-5	15	few	CASSAYSGVNQPQHF	TGTGCCAGTAGTGCGTACTCGGGTGTGAATCAGCCCCAGCATTTT
TRBV28	TRBD1	TRBJ1-1	14	few	CASGLGQGAREAFF	TGTGCCAGCGGACTCGGACAGGGGGCGAGAGAAGCTTTCTTT